A selection of T cell receptor beta chains follows, all from one sample in a study of T cell responses to AZD1222 COVID-19 vaccine. Sequenced by immunoSEQ multiplex PCR; TCRdb stores in-frame clones only, minus some. The sample gives roughly 180,000 clones, 91% of which show up once; under 2.5% is in the top ten. The sequenced sample was peripheral blood, obtained on day 0 of AZD1222 vaccination. Source of these receptors: an adult in good health. CDR3s include the opening cysteine and the closing phenylalanine or tryptophan. D genes are given only for firm matches. Expanded clones get a size class; other rows say once, few or many, or leave the size out.

j_gene | abundance | d_gene | v_gene | CDR3aa | CDR3nt
TRBJ1-6 | - | TRBD1 | TRBV4-2 | CASSQDRPGQGNSPLHF | TGTGCCAGCAGCCAAGATCGGCCGGGACAGGGGAATTCACCCCTCCACTTT
TRBJ2-1 | - | - | TRBV19 | CASSISSSYNEQFF | TGTGCCAGTAGTATCTCTAGCTCCTACAATGAGCAGTTCTTC
TRBJ1-1 | - | - | TRBV30 | CAWSIGVGGNTEAFF | TGTGCCTGGAGTATCGGAGTAGGGGGGAACACTGAAGCTTTCTTT
TRBJ1-1 | - | TRBD1 | TRBV6-5 | CASTRGRGTEAFF | TGTGCCAGCACCAGGGGGAGGGGCACTGAAGCTTTCTTT
TRBJ2-1 | - | TRBD2 | TRBV5-4 | CASSPGTSSANEQFF | TGTGCCAGCAGTCCCGGGACTAGCAGTGCTAATGAGCAGTTCTTC
TRBJ1-6 | - | - | TRBV15 | CATSRDLNSPLHF | TGTGCCACCAGCAGAGACCTAAATTCACCCCTCCACTTT
TRBJ1-1 | - | - | TRBV2 | CASRAETGNTEAFF | TGTGCCAGCAGGGCTGAGACGGGAAACACTGAAGCTTTCTTT
TRBJ1-2 | - | - | TRBV5-1 | CASSLARQGQGYTF | TGCGCCAGCAGCTTGGCCCGTCAGGGGCAGGGCTACACCTTC
TRBJ1-4 | - | - | TRBV5-1 | CASSPGGGAGANEKLFF | TGCGCCAGCAGCCCCGGCGGAGGGGCAGGCGCTAATGAAAAACTGTTTTTT
TRBJ1-2 | few | - | TRBV5-6 | CASSLGANGYTF | TGTGCCAGCAGCTTGGGGGCGAATGGCTACACCTTC
TRBJ2-1 | - | TRBD2 | TRBV9 | CASSTRSGESYNEQFF | TGTGCCAGCAGCACCCGTAGCGGGGAATCCTACAATGAGCAGTTCTTC
TRBJ1-2 | - | - | TRBV19 | CASSILRGNYGYTF | TGTGCCAGTAGTATATTGCGGGGTAACTATGGCTACACCTTC
TRBJ1-3 | - | TRBD1 | TRBV28 | CASSPGQGWNTIYF | TGTGCCAGCAGCCCAGGACAGGGTTGGAACACCATATATTTT
TRBJ2-6 | - | TRBD1 | TRBV24-1 | CATARDSISTGANVLTF | TGTGCCACCGCCCGGGACAGCATATCTACTGGGGCCAACGTCCTGACTTTC
TRBJ1-4 | - | - | TRBV6-5 | CASSPGRTGEKLFF | TGTGCCAGCAGCCCCGGGAGAACGGGTGAAAAACTGTTTTTT
TRBJ2-1 | - | - | TRBV11-2 | CASSLNPNEQFF | TGTGCCAGCAGCTTAAATCCCAATGAGCAGTTCTTC
TRBJ2-7 | - | TRBD1 | TRBV18 | CASSPSPGQKSYEQYF | TGTGCCAGCTCACCCAGCCCGGGACAGAAATCCTACGAGCAGTACTTC
TRBJ1-1 | - | - | TRBV5-1 | CASGRGNVNTEAFF | TGCGCCAGCGGTCGGGGAAACGTGAACACTGAAGCTTTCTTT
TRBJ1-5 | - | - | TRBV28 | CASAIGAGSNQPQHF | TGTGCCAGCGCCATTGGGGCAGGTAGCAATCAGCCCCAGCATTTT
TRBJ2-1 | - | TRBD2 | TRBV3-1/TRBV3-2 | CASSRLAGGYNEQFF | TGTGCCAGCAGCAGACTAGCGGGAGGCTACAATGAGCAGTTCTTC
TRBJ1-4 | - | - | TRBV28 | CASTLGGGTAGKKLFF | TGTGCCAGCACCTTGGGGGGAGGAACAGCCGGGAAAAAACTGTTTTTT
TRBJ2-7 | - | TRBD1 | TRBV7-9 | CASSFPGQTIYEQYF | TGTGCCAGCAGCTTCCCGGGACAGACGATTTACGAGCAGTACTTC
TRBJ2-2 | - | TRBD2 | TRBV9 | CASSVAGSGGPSGELFF | TGTGCCAGCAGCGTAGCTGGATCGGGGGGGCCCTCCGGGGAGCTGTTTTTT
TRBJ2-2 | - | - | TRBV29-1 | CSVHQARPNTGELFF | TGCAGCGTCCATCAGGCGAGACCAAACACCGGGGAGCTGTTTTTT
TRBJ2-2 | - | - | TRBV19 | CATTQGYTGELFF | TGTGCCACCACACAGGGATACACCGGGGAGCTGTTTTTT
TRBJ1-3 | few | TRBD1 | TRBV11-2 | CASSERQGSGNTIYF | TGTGCCAGCAGCGAACGACAGGGTTCTGGCAACACCATATATTTT
TRBJ1-1 | - | - | TRBV6-5 | CASRPTVNKHTEAFF | TGTGCCAGCAGACCCACCGTTAACAAACACACTGAAGCTTTCTTT
TRBJ1-3 | - | - | TRBV28 | CASSLSHKRNTIYF | TGTGCCAGCAGTTTATCACACAAGCGAAACACCATATATTTT
TRBJ1-2 | - | - | TRBV7-2 | CASSPHGGQGYNYGYTF | TGTGCCAGCAGCCCTCACGGCGGGCAGGGCTACAACTATGGCTACACCTTC
TRBJ2-2 | - | - | TRBV4-3 | CASSHGAGNTGELFF | TGCGCCAGCAGCCACGGGGCAGGAAACACCGGGGAGCTGTTTTTT
TRBJ2-1 | - | TRBD2 | TRBV30 | CACSGAYNEQFF | TGTGCCTGTAGCGGGGCTTACAATGAGCAGTTCTTC
TRBJ2-1 | - | - | TRBV27 | CASSFFGNEQFF | TGTGCCAGCAGTTTCTTCGGGAATGAGCAGTTCTTC
TRBJ2-3 | - | TRBD2 | TRBV13 | CASSFRPRLAGGENTQYF | TGTGCCAGCAGCTTTCGCCCGAGACTAGCGGGGGGGGAAAATACGCAGTATTTT
TRBJ2-1 | once | - | TRBV2 | CASTSGRGSNEQFF | TGTGCCAGCACCTCAGGCCGGGGATCTAATGAGCAGTTCTTC
TRBJ1-5 | - | TRBD1 | TRBV28 | CASSPIKFRDRQSQPQHF | TGTGCCAGCAGTCCTATTAAGTTTAGGGACAGGCAGAGTCAGCCCCAGCATTTT
TRBJ1-4 | - | - | TRBV7-2 | CASSLDGVTQEKLFF | TGTGCCAGCAGCTTAGATGGGGTTACTCAGGAAAAACTGTTTTTT
TRBJ2-2 | - | TRBD1 | TRBV15 | CATSRTQGQVGELFF | TGTGCCACCAGCAGAACTCAAGGACAGGTCGGGGAGCTGTTTTTT
TRBJ2-1 | - | - | TRBV11-3 | CASSLQTAGSTYNEQFF | TGTGCCAGTAGCTTACAGACCGCCGGGTCGACCTACAATGAGCAGTTCTTC
TRBJ2-7 | - | - | TRBV7-7 | CASSRTWGAYEQYF | TGTGCCAGCAGCCGCACATGGGGGGCCTACGAGCAGTACTTC
TRBJ1-1 | - | TRBD1 | TRBV6-5 | CASSFSGGLTEAFF | TGTGCCAGCAGTTTCTCAGGGGGCCTCACTGAAGCTTTCTTT
TRBJ2-3 | - | - | TRBV28 | CASTSTTDTQYF | TGTGCCAGCACAAGCACGACAGATACGCAGTATTTT
TRBJ1-3 | - | - | TRBV11-2 | CASSFTAGANSGNTIYF | TGTGCCAGCAGCTTTACCGCCGGGGCCAACTCTGGAAACACCATATATTTT
TRBJ1-5 | few | - | TRBV18 | CASSLKSNQPQHF | TGTGCCAGCTCACTAAAAAGCAATCAGCCCCAGCATTTT
TRBJ1-2 | - | TRBD1 | TRBV5-4 | CASSFSGQARFYGYTF | TGTGCCAGCAGCTTTTCCGGACAGGCCAGGTTCTATGGCTACACCTTC
TRBJ2-1 | - | - | TRBV11-2 | CASSWEGARYNEQFF | TGTGCCAGCAGCTGGGAGGGGGCGCGATACAATGAGCAGTTCTTC
TRBJ2-2 | - | TRBD1 | TRBV5-4 | CASSSPDRENTGELFF | TGTGCCAGCAGCTCCCCCGACAGGGAAAACACCGGGGAGCTGTTTTTT
TRBJ1-5 | - | - | TRBV18 | CASSPSGNQPQHF | TGTGCCAGCTCACCGTCAGGGAATCAGCCCCAGCATTTT
TRBJ2-2 | - | - | TRBV5-1 | CASSFLPVGSRNTGELFF | TGCGCCAGCAGCTTTCTTCCGGTCGGCAGCAGAAACACCGGGGAGCTGTTTTTT
TRBJ2-1 | - | - | TRBV19 | CASSIVGEGYNEQFF | TGTGCCAGTAGTATAGTGGGAGAGGGCTACAATGAGCAGTTCTTC
TRBJ2-1 | - | TRBD2 | TRBV2 | CASSERTSGGLYNEQFF | TGTGCCAGCAGCGAACGGACTAGCGGGGGCCTATACAATGAGCAGTTCTTC
TRBJ2-7 | - | - | TRBV6-8 | CASRVGGGRFSYEQYF | TGTGCCAGCAGGGTCGGAGGAGGGAGGTTCTCCTACGAGCAGTACTTC
TRBJ1-1 | - | - | TRBV29-1 | CSVTTGRTSTEAFF | TGCAGCGTAACCACAGGCAGAACGAGCACTGAAGCTTTCTTT